This TCR beta chain originates from a study of blood T cell repertoires in COVID-19. Using immunoSEQ multiplex PCR, the repertoire was profiled, and TCRdb retains in-frame clones only, with some absent. The sample includes 60,000 to 70,000 clones, around 86% of them seen just once. Trimming pared 2 bases from V and 0 bases from J, leaving 7 bases between. Germline loops: CDR1 GTSNPN, CDR2 SVGIG (reference sequence). The CDR3 covers 13 residues. This clone was picked up a small number of times. This sequence was found in a woman in her sixties or seventies with acute or convalescent COVID-19. V and J are TRBV30 and TRBJ1-2; D gene ambiguous. Specimen: peripheral blood. CDR3 nucleotide sequence: TGTGCCTGGAGTACCGAGGCTAACTATGGCTACACCTTC. The encoded protein is CAWSTEANYGYTF.